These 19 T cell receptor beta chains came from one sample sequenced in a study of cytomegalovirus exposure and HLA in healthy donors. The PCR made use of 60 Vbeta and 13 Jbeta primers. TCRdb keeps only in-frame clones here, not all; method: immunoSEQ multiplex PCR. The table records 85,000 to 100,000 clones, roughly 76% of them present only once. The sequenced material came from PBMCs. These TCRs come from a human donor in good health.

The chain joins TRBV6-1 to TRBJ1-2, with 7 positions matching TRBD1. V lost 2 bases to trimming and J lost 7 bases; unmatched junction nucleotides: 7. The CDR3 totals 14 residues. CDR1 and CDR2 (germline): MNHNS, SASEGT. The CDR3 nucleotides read TGTGCCAGCAGTGAAAACAGGGGTTCAGTTGGCTACACCTTC. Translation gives CASSENRGSVGYTF.

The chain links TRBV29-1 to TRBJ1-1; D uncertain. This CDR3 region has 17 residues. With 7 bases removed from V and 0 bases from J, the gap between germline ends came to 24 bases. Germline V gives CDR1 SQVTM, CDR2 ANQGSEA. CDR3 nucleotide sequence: TGCAGCGCCCGTTCGGGGTCGGGAGAATCGATGAACACTGAAGCTTTCTTT. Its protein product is CSARSGSGESMNTEAFF.

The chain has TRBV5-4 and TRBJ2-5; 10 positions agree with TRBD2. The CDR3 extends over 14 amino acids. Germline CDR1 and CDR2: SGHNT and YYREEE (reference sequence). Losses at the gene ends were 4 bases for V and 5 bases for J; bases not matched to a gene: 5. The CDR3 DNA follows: TGTGCCAGCAGCCACCTAGCGGGAGTTGAGACCCAGTACTTC. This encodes CASSHLAGVETQYF.

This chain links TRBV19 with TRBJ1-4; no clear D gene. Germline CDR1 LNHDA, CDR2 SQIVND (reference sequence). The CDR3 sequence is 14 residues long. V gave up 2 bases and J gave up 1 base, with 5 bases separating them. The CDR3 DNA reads TGTGCCAGTAGTATAACAGAAACTAATGAAAAACTGTTTTTT. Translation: CASSITETNEKLFF.

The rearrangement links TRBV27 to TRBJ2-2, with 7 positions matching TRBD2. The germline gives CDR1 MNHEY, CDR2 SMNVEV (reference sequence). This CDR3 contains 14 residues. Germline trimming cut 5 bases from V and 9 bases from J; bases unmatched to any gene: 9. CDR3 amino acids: CASSLTGEGRELFF. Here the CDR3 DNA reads TGTGCCAGCAGTCTCACCGGGGAGGGAAGGGAGCTGTTTTTT.

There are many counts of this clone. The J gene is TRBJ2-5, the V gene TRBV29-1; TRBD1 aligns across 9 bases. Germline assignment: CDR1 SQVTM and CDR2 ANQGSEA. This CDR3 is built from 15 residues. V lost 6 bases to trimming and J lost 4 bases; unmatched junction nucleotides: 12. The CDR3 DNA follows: TGCAGCGTCGAGCCTGGGACAGGGAGAGGAGAGACCCAGTACTTC. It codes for CSVEPGTGRGETQYF.

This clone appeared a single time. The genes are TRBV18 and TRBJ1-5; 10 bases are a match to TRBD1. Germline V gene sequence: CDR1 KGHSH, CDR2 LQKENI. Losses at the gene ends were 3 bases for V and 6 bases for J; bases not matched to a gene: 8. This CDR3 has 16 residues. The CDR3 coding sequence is TGTGCCAGCTCACCCACGACAGGGGGCTACGGTCAGCCCCAGCATTTT. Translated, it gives CASSPTTGGYGQPQHF.

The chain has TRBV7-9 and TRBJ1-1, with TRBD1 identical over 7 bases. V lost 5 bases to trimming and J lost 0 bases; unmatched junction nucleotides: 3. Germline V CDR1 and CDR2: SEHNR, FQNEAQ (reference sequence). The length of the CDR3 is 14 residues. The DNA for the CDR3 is TGTGCCAGCAGCCTGGGACAGCTGAACACTGAAGCTTTCTTT. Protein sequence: CASSLGQLNTEAFF.

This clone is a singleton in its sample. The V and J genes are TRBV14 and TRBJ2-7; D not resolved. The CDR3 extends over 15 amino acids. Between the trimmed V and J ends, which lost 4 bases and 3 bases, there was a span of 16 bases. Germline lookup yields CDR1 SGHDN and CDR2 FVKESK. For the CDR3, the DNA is TGTGCCAGCAGCCCTTATAGAGGTGGCTTCTACGAGCAGTACTTC. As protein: CASSPYRGGFYEQYF.

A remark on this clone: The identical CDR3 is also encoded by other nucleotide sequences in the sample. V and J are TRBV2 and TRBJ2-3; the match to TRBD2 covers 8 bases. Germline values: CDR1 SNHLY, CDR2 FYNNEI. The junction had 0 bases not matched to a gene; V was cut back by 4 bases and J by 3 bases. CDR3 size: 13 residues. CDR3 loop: CASSGLATDTQYF. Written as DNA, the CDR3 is TGTGCCAGCAGTGGACTAGCGACAGATACGCAGTATTTT.

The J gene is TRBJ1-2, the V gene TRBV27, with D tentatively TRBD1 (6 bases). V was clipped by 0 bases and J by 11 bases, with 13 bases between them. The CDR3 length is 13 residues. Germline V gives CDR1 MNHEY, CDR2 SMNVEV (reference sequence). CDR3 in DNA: TGTGCCAGCAGTTTATCGAGGGGGGGGTTGTACACCTTC. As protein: CASSLSRGGLYTF.

CDR3 amino acids: CASSEEGLNYGYTF. CDR3 nucleotides: TGTGCCAGCAGTGAGGAGGGCTTAAACTATGGCTACACCTTC. The chain uses TRBV2 and TRBJ1-2; D gene unclear. Germline V CDR1 and CDR2: SNHLY, FYNNEI. The germline V and J ends were trimmed by 3 bases and 2 bases, with 10 bases remaining between them. The CDR3 is 14 residues long.

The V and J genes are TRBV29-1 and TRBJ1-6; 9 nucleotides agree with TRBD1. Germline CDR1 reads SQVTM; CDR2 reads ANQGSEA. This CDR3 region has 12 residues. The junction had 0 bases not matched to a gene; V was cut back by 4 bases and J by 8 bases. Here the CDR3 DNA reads TGCAGCGTTGGGGACAGGGATTCACCCCTCCACTTT. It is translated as CSVGDRDSPLHF.

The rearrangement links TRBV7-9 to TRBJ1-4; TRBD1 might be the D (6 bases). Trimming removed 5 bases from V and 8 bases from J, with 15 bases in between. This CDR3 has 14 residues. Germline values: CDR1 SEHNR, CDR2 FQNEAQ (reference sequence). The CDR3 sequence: CASSLRRGGEKLFF. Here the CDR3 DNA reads TGTGCCAGCAGCCTTCGTCGTGGGGGCGAAAAACTGTTTTTT.

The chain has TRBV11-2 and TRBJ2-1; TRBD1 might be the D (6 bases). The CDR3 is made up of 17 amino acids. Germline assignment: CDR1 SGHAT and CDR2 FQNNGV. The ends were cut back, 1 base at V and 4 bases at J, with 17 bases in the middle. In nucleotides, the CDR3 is TGTGCCAGCAGCTTAGTGTTCCGGGACAACGGTTACAATGAGCAGTTCTTC. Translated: CASSLVFRDNGYNEQFF.

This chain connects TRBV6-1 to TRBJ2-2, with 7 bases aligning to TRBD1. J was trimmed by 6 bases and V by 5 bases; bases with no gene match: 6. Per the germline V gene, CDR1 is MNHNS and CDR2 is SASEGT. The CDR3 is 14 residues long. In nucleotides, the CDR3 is TGTGCCAGCAGTAATGACAGGGTGGCCGGGGAGCTGTTTTTT. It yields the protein CASSNDRVAGELFF.

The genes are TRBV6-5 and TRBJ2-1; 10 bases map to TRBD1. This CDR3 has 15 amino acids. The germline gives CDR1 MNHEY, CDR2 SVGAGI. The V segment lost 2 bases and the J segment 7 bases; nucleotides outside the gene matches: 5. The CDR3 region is CASSYGTGVKNEQFF. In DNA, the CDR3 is TGTGCCAGCAGTTACGGGACAGGGGTGAAAAATGAGCAGTTCTTC.

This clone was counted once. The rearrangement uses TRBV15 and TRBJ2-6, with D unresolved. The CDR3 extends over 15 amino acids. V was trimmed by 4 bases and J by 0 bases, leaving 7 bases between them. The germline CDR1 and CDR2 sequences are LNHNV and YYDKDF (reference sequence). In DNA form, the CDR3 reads TGTGCCACCAGCACACAGATCTCTGGGGCCAACGTCCTGACTTTC. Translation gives CATSTQISGANVLTF.

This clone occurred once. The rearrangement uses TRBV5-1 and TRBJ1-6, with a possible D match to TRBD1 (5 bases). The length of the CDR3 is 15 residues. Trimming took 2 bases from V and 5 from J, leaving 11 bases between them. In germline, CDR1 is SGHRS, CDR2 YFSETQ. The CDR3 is CASSFSRANNSPLHF. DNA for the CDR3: TGCGCCAGCAGCTTTTCCAGGGCGAATAATTCACCCCTCCACTTT.